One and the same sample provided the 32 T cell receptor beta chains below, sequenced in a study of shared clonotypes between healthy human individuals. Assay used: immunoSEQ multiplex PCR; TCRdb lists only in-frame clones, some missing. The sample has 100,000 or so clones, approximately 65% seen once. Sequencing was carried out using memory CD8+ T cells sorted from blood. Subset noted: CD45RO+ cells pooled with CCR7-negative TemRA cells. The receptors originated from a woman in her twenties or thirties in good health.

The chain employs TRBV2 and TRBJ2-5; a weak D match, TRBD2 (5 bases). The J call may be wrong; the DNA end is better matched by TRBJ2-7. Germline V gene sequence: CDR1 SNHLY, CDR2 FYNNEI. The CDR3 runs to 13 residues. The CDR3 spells CAVKGAGTYEQYF. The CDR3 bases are TGTGCCGTCAAGGGAGCAGGAACCTACGAGCAGTACTTC.

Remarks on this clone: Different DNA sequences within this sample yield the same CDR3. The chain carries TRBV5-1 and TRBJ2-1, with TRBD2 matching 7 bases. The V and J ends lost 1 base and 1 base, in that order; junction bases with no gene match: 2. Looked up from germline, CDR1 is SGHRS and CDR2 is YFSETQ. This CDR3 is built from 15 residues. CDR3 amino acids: CASSLSSGSYNEQFF. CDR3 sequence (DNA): TGCGCCAGCAGCTTGTCTAGCGGTTCCTACAATGAGCAGTTCTTC.

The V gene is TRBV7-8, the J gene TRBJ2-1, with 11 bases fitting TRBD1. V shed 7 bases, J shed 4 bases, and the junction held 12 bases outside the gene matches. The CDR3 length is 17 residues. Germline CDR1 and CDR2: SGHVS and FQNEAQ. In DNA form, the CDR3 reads TGTGCCAGCACCAACACGGACAGGGGGCGTGGGTACAATGAGCAGTTCTTC. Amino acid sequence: CASTNTDRGRGYNEQFF.

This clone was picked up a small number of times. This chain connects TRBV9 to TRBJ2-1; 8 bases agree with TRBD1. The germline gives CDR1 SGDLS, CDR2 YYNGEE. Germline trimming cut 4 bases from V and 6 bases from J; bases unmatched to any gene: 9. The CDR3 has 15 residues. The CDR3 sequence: CASSQSTGEFNEQFF. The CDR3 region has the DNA TGTGCCAGCAGCCAATCGACAGGGGAGTTCAATGAGCAGTTCTTC. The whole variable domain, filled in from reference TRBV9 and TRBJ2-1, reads DSGVTQTPKHLITATGQRVTLRCSPRSGDLSVYWYQQSLDQGLQFLIQYYNGEERAKGNILERFSAQQFPDLHSELNLSSLELGDSALYFCASSQSTGEFNEQFFGPGTRLTVL.

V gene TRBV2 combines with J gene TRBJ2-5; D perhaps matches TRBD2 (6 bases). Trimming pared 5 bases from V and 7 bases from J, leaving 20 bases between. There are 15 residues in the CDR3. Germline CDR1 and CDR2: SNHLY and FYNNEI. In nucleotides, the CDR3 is TGTGCCAGCAGTCGTGGGACCTCCCAGGAGGGGACCCAGTACTTC. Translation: CASSRGTSQEGTQYF.

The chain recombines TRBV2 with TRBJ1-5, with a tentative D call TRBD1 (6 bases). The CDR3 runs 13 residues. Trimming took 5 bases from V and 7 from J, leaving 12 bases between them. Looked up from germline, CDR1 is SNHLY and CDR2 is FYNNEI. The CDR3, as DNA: TGTGCCAGCAGTTCACAGGGTGAACAGCCCCAGCATTTT. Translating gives CASSSQGEQPQHF. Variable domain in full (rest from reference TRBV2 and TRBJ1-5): EPEVTQTPSHQVTQMGQEVILRCVPISNHLYFYWYRQILGQKVEFLVSFYNNEISEKSEIFDDQFSVERPDGSNFTLKIRSTKLEDSAMYFCASSSQGEQPQHFGDGTRLSIL.

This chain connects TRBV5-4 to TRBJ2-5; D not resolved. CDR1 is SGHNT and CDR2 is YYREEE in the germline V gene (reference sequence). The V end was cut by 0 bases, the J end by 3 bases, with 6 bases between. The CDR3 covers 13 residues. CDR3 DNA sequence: TGTGCCAGCAGCTTGGAAAGCAAAGAGACCCAGTACTTC. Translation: CASSLESKETQYF.

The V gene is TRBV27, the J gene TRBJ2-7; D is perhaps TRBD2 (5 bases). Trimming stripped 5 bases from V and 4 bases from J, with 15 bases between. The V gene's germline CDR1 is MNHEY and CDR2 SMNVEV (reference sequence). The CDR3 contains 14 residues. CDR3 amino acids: CASSMGRLFYEQYF. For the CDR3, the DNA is TGTGCCAGCAGTATGGGTCGACTATTTTACGAGCAGTACTTC.

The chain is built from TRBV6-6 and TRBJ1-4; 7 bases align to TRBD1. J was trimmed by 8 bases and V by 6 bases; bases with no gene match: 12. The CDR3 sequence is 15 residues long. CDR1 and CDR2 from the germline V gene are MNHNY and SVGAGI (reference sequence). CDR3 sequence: CASRRYRGGNEKLFF. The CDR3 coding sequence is TGTGCCAGCAGGCGCTACAGAGGGGGCAACGAAAAACTGTTTTTT.

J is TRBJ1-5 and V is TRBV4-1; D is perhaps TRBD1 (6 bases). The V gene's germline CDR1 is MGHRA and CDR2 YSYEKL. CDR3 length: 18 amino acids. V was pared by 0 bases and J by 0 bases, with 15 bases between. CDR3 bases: TGCGCCAGCAGCCAAGATCTCTCGGGACACTATAGCAATCAGCCCCAGCATTTT. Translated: CASSQDLSGHYSNQPQHF.

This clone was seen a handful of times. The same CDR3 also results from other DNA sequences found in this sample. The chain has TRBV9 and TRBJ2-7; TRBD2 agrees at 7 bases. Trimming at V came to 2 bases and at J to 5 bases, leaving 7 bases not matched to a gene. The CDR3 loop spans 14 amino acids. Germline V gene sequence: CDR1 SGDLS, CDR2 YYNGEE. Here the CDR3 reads CASSVGGGSDEQYF. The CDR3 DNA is TGTGCCAGCAGCGTCGGCGGGGGTTCCGACGAGCAGTACTTC.

The CDR3 nucleotides are TGTGCCAGCAGCTTATGGTCGGGGGACACCATATATTTT. It yields the protein CASSLWSGDTIYF. The chain recombines TRBV11-2 with TRBJ1-3; tentatively, D is TRBD1 (5 bases). This CDR3 is built from 13 residues. Trimming took off 2 bases at V and 8 bases at J, with 10 bases between the two ends. CDR1 SGHAT and CDR2 FQNNGV come from the germline V gene.

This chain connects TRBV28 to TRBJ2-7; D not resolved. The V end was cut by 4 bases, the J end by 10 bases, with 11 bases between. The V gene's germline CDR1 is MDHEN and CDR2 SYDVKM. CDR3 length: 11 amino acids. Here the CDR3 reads CASSSQEKQYF. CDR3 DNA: TGTGCCAGCAGTTCCCAGGAGAAACAGTACTTC.

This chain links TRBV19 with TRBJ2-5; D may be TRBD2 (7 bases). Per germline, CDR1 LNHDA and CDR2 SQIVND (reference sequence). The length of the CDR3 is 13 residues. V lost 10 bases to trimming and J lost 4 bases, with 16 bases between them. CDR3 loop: CATRRGGGETQYF. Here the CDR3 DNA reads TGTGCCACCCGCAGGGGCGGGGGAGAGACCCAGTACTTC.

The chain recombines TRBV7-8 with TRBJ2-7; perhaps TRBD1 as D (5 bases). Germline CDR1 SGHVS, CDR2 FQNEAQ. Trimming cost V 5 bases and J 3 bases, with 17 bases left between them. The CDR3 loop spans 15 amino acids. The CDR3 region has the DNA TGTGCCAGCAGCATCTATGGGGCAGAAGACTACGAGCAGTACTTC. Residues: CASSIYGAEDYEQYF.

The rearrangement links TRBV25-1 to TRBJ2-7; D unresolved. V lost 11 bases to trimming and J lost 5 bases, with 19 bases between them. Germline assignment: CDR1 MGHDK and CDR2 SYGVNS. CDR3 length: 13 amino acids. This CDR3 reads CASESKRVNEQYF. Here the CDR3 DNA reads TGTGCCTCCGAGAGCAAGCGAGTGAACGAGCAGTACTTC.

CDR3 region: CASSLDTYTGELFF. CDR3 DNA sequence: TGTGCCAGCAGCCTCGACACTTACACCGGGGAGCTGTTTTTT. The chain is built from TRBV2 and TRBJ2-2; no reliable D call. The CDR3 sequence is 14 residues long. Looked up from germline, CDR1 is SNHLY and CDR2 is FYNNEI. Trimming left V 6 bases short and J 3 bases short, with 11 bases between.

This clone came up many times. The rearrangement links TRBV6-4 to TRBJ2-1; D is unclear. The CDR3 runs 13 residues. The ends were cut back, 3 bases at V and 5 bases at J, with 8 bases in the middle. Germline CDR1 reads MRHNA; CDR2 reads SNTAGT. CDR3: CASSEETHNEQFF. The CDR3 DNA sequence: TGTGCCAGCAGTGAGGAGACACACAATGAGCAGTTCTTC.

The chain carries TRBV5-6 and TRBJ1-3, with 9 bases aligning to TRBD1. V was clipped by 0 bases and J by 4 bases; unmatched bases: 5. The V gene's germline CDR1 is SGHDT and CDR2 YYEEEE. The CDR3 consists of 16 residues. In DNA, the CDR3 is TGTGCCAGCAGCTTGGGGGACAGGGTTCACGGAAACACCATATATTTT. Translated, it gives CASSLGDRVHGNTIYF.

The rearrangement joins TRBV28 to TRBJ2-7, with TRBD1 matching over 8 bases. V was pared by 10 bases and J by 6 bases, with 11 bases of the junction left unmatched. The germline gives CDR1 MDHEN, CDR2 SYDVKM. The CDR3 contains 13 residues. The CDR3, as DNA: TGTGCCACCCTTGCAGGGGGCGGTTCCGAGCAGTACTTC. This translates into CATLAGGGSEQYF.

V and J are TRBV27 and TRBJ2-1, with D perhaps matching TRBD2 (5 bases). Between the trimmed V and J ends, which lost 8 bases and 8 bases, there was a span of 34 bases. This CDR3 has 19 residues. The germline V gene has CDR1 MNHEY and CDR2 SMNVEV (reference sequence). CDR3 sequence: CASPPVGVDPPPEFDEQFF. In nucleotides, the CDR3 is TGTGCCAGCCCGCCGGTGGGAGTTGATCCGCCTCCAGAGTTCGATGAGCAGTTCTTC.

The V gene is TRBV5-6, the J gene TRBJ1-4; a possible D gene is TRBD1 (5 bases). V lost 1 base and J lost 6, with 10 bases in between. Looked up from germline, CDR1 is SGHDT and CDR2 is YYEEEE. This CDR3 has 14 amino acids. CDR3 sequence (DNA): TGTGCCAGCAGCTTGTGGGGGATTGATGAAAAACTGTTTTTT. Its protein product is CASSLWGIDEKLFF.

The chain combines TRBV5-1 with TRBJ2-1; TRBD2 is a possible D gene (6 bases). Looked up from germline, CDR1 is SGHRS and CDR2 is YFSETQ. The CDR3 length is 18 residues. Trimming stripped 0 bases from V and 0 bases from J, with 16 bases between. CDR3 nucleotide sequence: TGCGCCAGCAGCTTGGACCGGGGGAGCGCTAGCTCCTACAATGAGCAGTTCTTC. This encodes CASSLDRGSASSYNEQFF.

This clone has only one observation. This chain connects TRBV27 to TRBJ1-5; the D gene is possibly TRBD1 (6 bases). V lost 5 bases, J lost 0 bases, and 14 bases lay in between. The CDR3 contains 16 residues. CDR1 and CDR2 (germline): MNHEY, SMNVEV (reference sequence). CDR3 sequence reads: CASSQQGQGSNQPQHF. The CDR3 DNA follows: TGTGCCAGCAGTCAACAGGGTCAGGGTAGCAATCAGCCCCAGCATTTT.

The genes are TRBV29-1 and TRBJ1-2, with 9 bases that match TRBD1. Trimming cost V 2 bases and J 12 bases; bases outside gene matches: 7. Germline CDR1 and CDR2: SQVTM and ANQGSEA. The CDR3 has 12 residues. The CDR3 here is CSVEPTGGWDTF. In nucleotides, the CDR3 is TGCAGCGTTGAACCGACAGGGGGTTGGGACACCTTC.

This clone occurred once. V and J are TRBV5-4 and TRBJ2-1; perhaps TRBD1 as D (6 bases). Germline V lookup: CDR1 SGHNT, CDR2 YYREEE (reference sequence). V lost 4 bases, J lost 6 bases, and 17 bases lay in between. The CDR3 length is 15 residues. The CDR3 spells CASSAGQIMSNEQFF. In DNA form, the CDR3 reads TGTGCCAGCAGCGCCGGACAGATAATGTCCAATGAGCAGTTCTTC. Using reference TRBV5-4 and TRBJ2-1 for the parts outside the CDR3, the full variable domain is ETGVTQSPTHLIKTRGQQVTLRCSSQSGHNTVSWYQQALGQGPQFIFQYYREEENGRGNFPPRFSGLQFPNYSSELNVNALELDDSALYLCASSAGQIMSNEQFFGPGTRLTVL.

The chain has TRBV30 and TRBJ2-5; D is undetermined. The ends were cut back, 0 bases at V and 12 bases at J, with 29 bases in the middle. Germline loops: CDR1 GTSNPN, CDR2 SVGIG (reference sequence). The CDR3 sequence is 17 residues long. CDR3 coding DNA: TGTGCCTGGAGTGTAACCCCCCAAACGAACCTCGTAACAGACAAGTACTTC. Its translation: CAWSVTPQTNLVTDKYF.

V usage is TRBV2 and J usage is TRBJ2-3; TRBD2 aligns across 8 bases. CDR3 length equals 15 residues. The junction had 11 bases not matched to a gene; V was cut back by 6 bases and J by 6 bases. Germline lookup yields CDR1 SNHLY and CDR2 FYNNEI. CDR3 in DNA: TGTGCCAGCAGAGGTCTAGCGGGTAGGGCGGATACGCAGTATTTT. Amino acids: CASRGLAGRADTQYF.

The CDR3 bases are TGTGCCAGCAGCTTAGAACAGGGCTACGAGCAGTACTTC. It is translated as CASSLEQGYEQYF. The chain couples TRBV7-7 to TRBJ2-7; D may be TRBD1 (6 bases). Trimming left V 1 base short and J 3 bases short, with 7 bases between. Germline values: CDR1 SSHAT, CDR2 FNYEAQ (reference sequence). This CDR3 is built from 13 residues.

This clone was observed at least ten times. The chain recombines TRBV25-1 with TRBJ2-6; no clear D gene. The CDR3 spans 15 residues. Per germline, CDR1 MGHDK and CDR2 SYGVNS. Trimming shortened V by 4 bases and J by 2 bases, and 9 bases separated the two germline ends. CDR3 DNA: TGTGCCAGCAGTGCACTCATTGCTGGGGCCAACGTCCTGACTTTC. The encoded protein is CASSALIAGANVLTF.

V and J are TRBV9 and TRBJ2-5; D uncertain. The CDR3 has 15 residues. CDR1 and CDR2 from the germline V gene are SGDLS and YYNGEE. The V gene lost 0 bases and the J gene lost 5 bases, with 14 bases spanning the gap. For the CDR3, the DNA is TGTGCCAGCAGCGTAGGAGGCTCCCGGGCCGAGACCCAGTACTTC. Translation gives CASSVGGSRAETQYF.

The CDR3 is CASSQDSQGSYEKLFF. The CDR3 coding sequence is TGCGCCAGCAGCCAAGATTCACAAGGGTCATATGAAAAACTGTTTTTT. V and J are TRBV4-1 and TRBJ1-4; D is uncertain. CDR1 is MGHRA, CDR2 YSYEKL, per germline. Trimming left V 0 bases short and J 6 bases short, with 14 bases between. The CDR3 length is 16 residues.